Below are 2 T cell receptor beta chains sequenced from a single sample in a study of shared clonotypes between healthy human individuals. Clones were sequenced by immunoSEQ multiplex PCR, and TCRdb holds only the in-frame ones, with some missing. The table has millions of clones, 85% to 95% seen once. The specimen was naive CD4+ T cells from PBMCs. Noted subset: CD45RA+ positively selected. Every receptor here comes from a man aged 18 to 29 in good health. Some clones in this sample may be carry-over from other donors' samples.

J is TRBJ1-4 and V is TRBV5-5; no reliable D call. Deletions cut 1 base from V and 0 bases from J, with 10 bases between. CDR3 length: 16 residues. Germline V gene lookup returns CDR1 SGHKS and CDR2 YYEKEE (reference sequence). The DNA of the CDR3 is TGTGCCAGCAGCTTGTTTCTCCGCGCAACTAATGAAAAACTGTTTTTT. It encodes CASSLFLRATNEKLFF.

For this clone: Other DNA sequences from this sample encode an identical CDR3 as well. The CDR3 sequence is CASSEGGSNYGYTF. The CDR3 DNA reads as TGTGCCAGCAGTGAAGGGGGATCTAACTATGGCTACACCTTC. The V and J genes are TRBV6-1 and TRBJ1-2, with D hard to call. In germline, CDR1 is MNHNS, CDR2 SASEGT. There are 14 residues in the CDR3. The germline V and J ends were trimmed by 1 base and 0 bases, with 6 bases remaining between them.